This T cell receptor (beta chain) appears in the sequencing data of a study of shared clonotypes between healthy human individuals. The study's findings and limits: Generally, naive subsets (rather than memory subsets) showed larger estimated richness. Among several donors, roughly 5.5% of naive CD4 clonotypes were found in common.

The germline gives CDR1 SQVTM, CDR2 ANQGSEA. This CDR3 is built from 11 residues. V lost 2 bases to trimming and J lost 6 bases, with 8 bases between them. In regard to this clone: The antigen is not known.

The protocol was immunoSEQ multiplex PCR, while the TCRdb copy is restricted to in-frame clones and leaves out a portion. The table lists roughly 2,500,000 clones, 93% of them singletons. The receptor was derived from a man aged 18 to 30 in good health. Some clones in this sample may be carry-over from other donors' samples. The sample consisted of naive CD4+ T cells from PBMCs. Specified subset: CD45RA+ positively selected. The chain links TRBV29-1 to TRBJ2-7; TRBD2 might be the D (5 bases). The CDR3 reads CSVESGSEQYF. CDR3 DNA sequence: TGCAGCGTTGAATCGGGGAGCGAGCAGTACTTC.